The 22 T cell receptor beta chains below all came from one sample that was sequenced in a study of T cell clonality in common variable immunodeficiency. Method: immunoSEQ multiplex PCR; TCRdb's copy keeps in-frame clones and lacks some. The record shows fewer than 50,000 clones for this sample, with no singletons present. The sample comprised peripheral blood mononuclear cells. The receptors were gathered from a person aged 18 to 70 in good health.

This clone was recorded at least ten times. The read ends 3 residues shy of where the CDR3 ends; the end is completed using the germline J gene. The chain combines TRBV28 with TRBJ2-1; TRBD2 aligns across 9 bases. Germline-derived CDR1 and CDR2 are MDHEN and SYDVKM. Trimming removed 8 bases from V and 5 bases from J; junction bases left unmatched: 16. The CDR3 contains 17 residues. This chain's CDR3 is CASPPPPPRLADNEQFF. CDR3 DNA, as far as it was read: TGTGCCAGCCCTCCCCCACCCCCAAGACTAGCGGACAATGAG.

This clone was recorded at least ten times. The CDR3 loop is CASSARSPGDEQFF. The covered CDR3 bases are TGTGCCAGCAGCGCCCGTTCGCCCGGTGATGAG. The rearrangement joins TRBV9 to TRBJ2-1; D gene uncertain. The DNA ends 3 residues before the CDR3 does, and the rest of the CDR3 is filled in from the germline J gene. The germline V and J ends were trimmed by 3 bases and 8 bases, with 15 bases remaining between them. Looked up from germline, CDR1 is SGDLS and CDR2 is YYNGEE. This CDR3 is 14 amino acids long.

This clone has at least ten counts. The CDR3 goes on 3 residues after the read ends, and that part is filled in from the germline J gene. The gene calls are TRBV5-4 and TRBJ1-2; possibly TRBD1 for D (5 bases). Trimming cost V 0 bases and J 3 bases, with 15 bases left between them. Germline V lookup: CDR1 SGHNT, CDR2 YYREEE (reference sequence). The CDR3 length is 16 residues. CDR3 sequence reads: CASSLAVVQGYYGYTF. The CDR3 DNA, read in part, is TGTGCCAGCAGCTTGGCGGTCGTCCAGGGATACTATGGC. The full variable domain, rest sourced from reference TRBV5-4 and TRBJ1-2, is ETGVTQSPTHLIKTRGQQVTLRCSSQSGHNTVSWYQQALGQGPQFIFQYYREEENGRGNFPPRFSGLQFPNYSSELNVNALELDDSALYLCASSLAVVQGYYGYTFGSGTRLTVV.

This clone was detected ten times or more. Read sequence stops 3 residues before the CDR3 end, and the germline J gene provides the missing end. The rearrangement joins TRBV5-1 to TRBJ2-2; 10 bases fit TRBD1. The CDR3 has 16 amino acids. CDR1 and CDR2 from the germline V gene are SGHRS and YFSETQ. Unmatched junction bases numbered 13, after V lost 4 bases and J lost 10 bases. CDR3 region: CASSLSGTGVLLELFF. CDR3 bases read: TGCGCCAGCAGCCTAAGCGGGACAGGGGTTCTCTTGGAG.

This clone came up many times. The read halts 3 residues ahead of the CDR3 end, with the missing end drawn from the germline J gene. The V call is TRBV28, the J call TRBJ2-2; 12 bases map to TRBD1. Per germline, CDR1 MDHEN and CDR2 SYDVKM. The CDR3 extends over 16 amino acids. CDR3 residues: CASSLGDRGLDEKLFF. CDR3 bases read: TGTGCCAGCAGTTTAGGGGACAGGGGGCTGGATGAAAAG.

This clone was picked up many times. The read gets to within 3 residues of the CDR3 end, and the germline J gene fills in the rest. The chain carries TRBV6-1 and TRBJ1-5; D remains unclear. Trimming cost V 1 base and J 7 bases, with 11 bases left between them. The CDR3 has 14 amino acids. Germline V gene lookup returns CDR1 MNHNS and CDR2 SASEGT. The sequenced CDR3 bases are TGTGCCAGCAGTGAAGTTGGAGGGCAGCAGCCC. This codes for CASSEVGGQQP. The full CDR3 protein is CASSEVGGQQPQHF.

About this clone itself: The read gets to within 3 residues of the CDR3 end, and the germline J gene fills in the rest. The chain employs TRBV5-1 and TRBJ2-7; D not resolved. The germline CDR1 and CDR2 sequences are SGHRS and YFSETQ. The germline V and J ends were trimmed by 0 bases and 0 bases, with 7 bases remaining between them. The CDR3 spans 14 residues. CDR3 bases read: TGCGCCAGCAGCTTGGTTTTCCGCTCCTACGAG. Its protein is CASSLVFRSYE. The full CDR3 reads CASSLVFRSYEQYF.

This clone has a count of ten or more. With the read ending 3 residues before the CDR3 end, the germline J gene is used to fill in that end. This chain uses TRBV19 with TRBJ1-1, with D perhaps matching TRBD1 (5 bases). The V end was cut by 4 bases, the J end by 0 bases, with 12 bases between. The germline gives CDR1 LNHDA, CDR2 SQIVND (reference sequence). The CDR3 totals 15 residues. The covered CDR3 bases are TGTGCCAGTAGTACGTCACAGGATTTGAACACTGAA. It yields the protein CASSTSQDLNTE. From start to end, the CDR3 is CASSTSQDLNTEAFF. Combining the CDR3 with reference TRBV19 and TRBJ1-1 gives the whole variable domain DGGITQSPKYLFRKEGQNVTLSCEQNLNHDAMYWYRQDPGQGLRLIYYSQIVNDFQKGDIAEGYSVSREKKESFPLTVTSAQKNPTAFYLCASSTSQDLNTEAFFGQGTRLTVV.

At least ten counts were recorded for this clone. The read finishes 3 residues shy of the CDR3 end, and the germline J gene is used to complete it. V usage is TRBV29-1 and J usage is TRBJ2-1, with TRBD2 matching 7 bases. V gave up 2 bases and J gave up 4 bases; unmatched junction bases: 2. CDR1 SQVTM and CDR2 ANQGSEA come from the germline V gene. The CDR3 is 13 amino acids. This chain's CDR3 is CSVESGTYNEQFF. CDR3 DNA (partial): TGCAGCGTTGAAAGCGGGACTTACAATGAG.

This clone was seen ten or more times. From the germline J gene comes the end of the CDR3, since the read stops 3 residues before it. J is TRBJ2-3 and V is TRBV4-1, with D perhaps matching TRBD2 (5 bases). V was pared by 1 base and J by 4 bases, with 12 bases between. Per the germline V gene, CDR1 is MGHRA and CDR2 is YSYEKL. The CDR3 has 15 residues. The part of the CDR3 DNA that was read is TGCGCCAGCAGCCAAGTCGGGGTAAGGGCAGATACG. Translated: CASSQVGVRADT. The full-length CDR3 reads as CASSQVGVRADTQYF.

This clone showed up many times. The CDR3 DNA, read in part, is TGTGCCAGCAGTATGACCCAGGAGACCAATGAG. Its translation is CASSMTQETNE. The CDR3 as a whole reads CASSMTQETNEQFF. The chain is built from TRBV6-2 or TRBV6-3 and TRBJ2-1, with D unresolved. Sequencing ends 3 residues short of the CDR3 end; the germline J gene provides the rest. Per germline, CDR1 MNHEY and CDR2 SVGEGT. This CDR3 has 14 amino acids. With 5 bases removed from V and 6 bases from J, the gap between germline ends came to 14 bases.

This clone was counted ten times or more. The read finishes 3 residues shy of the CDR3 end, and the germline J gene is used to complete it. The chain joins TRBV10-3 to TRBJ2-7; TRBD1 is a possible D gene (6 bases). The CDR3 runs to 16 residues. Trimming pared 6 bases from V and 2 bases from J, leaving 20 bases between. Germline assignment: CDR1 ENHRY and CDR2 SYGVKD. CDR3 DNA, as far as it was read: TGTGCCATCAGCGATAAGAGAGGAGGACAGCCCTACGAG. Amino acids: CAISDKRGGQPYE. The whole CDR3 reads CAISDKRGGQPYEQYF.

This clone has ten or more counts. The missing CDR3 end, 3 residues past where the read stops, is filled in from the germline J gene. This rearrangement joins TRBV20-1 to TRBJ2-7, with a tentative D call TRBD1 (6 bases). The germline V and J ends were trimmed by 5 bases and 1 base, with 15 bases remaining between them. Germline CDR1 reads DFQATT; CDR2 reads SNEGSKA (reference sequence). CDR3 size: 14 residues. CDR3 residues: CSARRTAISYEQYF. CDR3 DNA (partial): TGCAGTGCTCGACGGACAGCCATATCCTACGAG.

There are many counts of this clone. The read falls 3 residues short of the CDR3 end, and the missing part is taken from the germline J gene. The chain employs TRBV7-3 and TRBJ2-5, with D possibly TRBD2 on 6 matching bases. Trimming took 2 bases from V and 3 from J, leaving 13 bases between them. This CDR3 has 15 amino acids. Germline V gene lookup returns CDR1 SGHTA and CDR2 FQGTGA. Incomplete CDR3 DNA: TGTGCCAGCAGCTTAGGGGGGACTGCAAAAGAGACC. It specifies CASSLGGTAKET. The whole CDR3 reads CASSLGGTAKETQYF. Complete variable domain (other parts from reference TRBV7-3 and TRBJ2-5): GAGVSQTPSNKVTEKGKYVELRCDPISGHTALYWYRQSLGQGPEFLIYFQGTGAADDSGLPNDRFFAVRPEGSVSTLKIQRTERGDSAVYLCASSLGGTAKETQYFGPGTRLLVL.

There are many counts of this clone. The read ends 3 residues early relative to the CDR3; the germline J gene fills the gap. This sequence joins TRBV9 and TRBJ1-1; the match to TRBD1 covers 7 bases. J was trimmed by 6 bases and V by 4 bases; bases with no gene match: 12. The V gene's germline CDR1 is SGDLS and CDR2 YYNGEE. The CDR3 is 15 amino acids. The CDR3 region is CASSPPRGSQAEAFF. The part of the CDR3 DNA that was read is TGTGCCAGCAGCCCGCCCAGGGGGTCTCAGGCTGAA.

The CDR3 is CASSTQGRVNTEAFF. The DNA read from the CDR3 is TGTGCCAGTAGTACACAGGGAAGGGTGAACACTGAA. This chain uses TRBV19 with TRBJ1-1, with D possibly being TRBD1 (6 bases). The read ends 3 residues shy of where the CDR3 ends; the end is completed using the germline J gene. V lost 4 bases, J lost 0 bases, and 12 bases lay in between. This CDR3 comprises 15 residues. CDR1 LNHDA and CDR2 SQIVND come from the germline V gene (reference sequence). Looking up the rest from reference TRBV19 and TRBJ1-1 gives the full variable domain: DGGITQSPKYLFRKEGQNVTLSCEQNLNHDAMYWYRQDPGQGLRLIYYSQIVNDFQKGDIAEGYSVSREKKESFPLTVTSAQKNPTAFYLCASSTQGRVNTEAFFGQGTRLTVV.

There are many counts of this clone. The CDR3 goes on 3 residues after the read ends, and that part is filled in from the germline J gene. The chain uses TRBV14 and TRBJ2-5; D might be TRBD1 (6 bases). CDR1 and CDR2 from the germline V gene are SGHDN and FVKESK. Trimming shortened V by 1 base and J by 4 bases, and 10 bases separated the two germline ends. The CDR3 consists of 14 residues. CDR3 DNA, as far as it was read: TGTGCCAGCAGCCAAGTTTTACAGGGAGAGACC. As protein: CASSQVLQGET. The whole CDR3 is CASSQVLQGETQYF.

This clone was seen at least ten times. The read gets to within 3 residues of the CDR3 end, and the germline J gene fills in the rest. This chain connects TRBV20-1 to TRBJ2-7; 9 bases are shared with TRBD2. Germline-derived CDR1 and CDR2 are DFQATT and SNEGSKA (reference sequence). V lost 6 bases, J lost 5 bases, and 11 bases stayed unmatched. This CDR3 is 14 amino acids long. CDR3 bases read: TGCAGTGCCAAGCGTAGCGGGAGTTTCGACGAG. It encodes CSAKRSGSFDE. The whole CDR3 sequence reads CSAKRSGSFDEQYF.

Many counts were recorded for this clone. The CDR3 is cut off 3 residues early in the read; its end comes from the germline J gene. This chain links TRBV28 with TRBJ1-3; D is unclear. CDR3 length equals 13 residues. V was clipped by 9 bases and J by 2 bases, with 11 bases between them. Germline CDR1 and CDR2: MDHEN and SYDVKM. CDR3 DNA, as far as it was read: TGTGCCAGTAGCGAAAGTACTGGAAACACC. It encodes CASSESTGNT. The entire CDR3 protein reads CASSESTGNTIYF.

This clone was detected ten times or more. Read coverage stops 3 residues before the CDR3 terminus; the germline J gene supplies the remainder. This chain uses TRBV19 with TRBJ1-1, with D perhaps TRBD1 (6 bases). Germline V lookup: CDR1 LNHDA, CDR2 SQIVND (reference sequence). Deletions cut 10 bases from V and 5 bases from J, with 14 bases between. The length of the CDR3 is 12 residues. The DNA read from the CDR3 is TGTGCCACCCGGACAGCCAGTACTGAA. This gives the protein CATRTASTE. The CDR3 in full is CATRTASTEAFF.

This clone was recorded at least ten times. The read gets to within 3 residues of the CDR3 end, and the germline J gene fills in the rest. This chain uses TRBV28 with TRBJ2-7; TRBD1 might be the D (6 bases). There are 16 residues in the CDR3. V gave up 3 bases and J gave up 3 bases, with 18 bases separating them. The V gene's germline CDR1 is MDHEN and CDR2 SYDVKM. CDR3 bases read: TGTGCCAGCAGTTTCGGGCAGGGGACGCAGGGCTACGAG. It is translated as CASSFGQGTQGYE. In full, the CDR3 is CASSFGQGTQGYEQYF.

At least ten counts were recorded for this clone. The read finishes 3 residues shy of the CDR3 end, and the germline J gene is used to complete it. The chain is built from TRBV7-9 and TRBJ1-4, with 8 bases fitting TRBD1. The CDR3 is 14 amino acids. V lost 4 bases to trimming and J lost 5 bases; unmatched junction nucleotides: 3. CDR1 and CDR2 (germline): SEHNR, FQNEAQ (reference sequence). The CDR3 sequence is CASSSGQENEKLFF. The part of the CDR3 DNA that was read is TGTGCCAGCAGCTCGGGACAGGAAAATGAAAAA.